A single sample is the source of the 13 T cell receptor beta chains below, sequenced in a study of blood T cells in healthy people across ages. A second PCR, run for about 7 to 12 cycles, used a sample-barcoded 5' primer plus a J-beta primer mix. MiXCR was run by TCRdb on the 5' RACE reads, yielding one entry per CDR3 protein. The sample comprises hundreds of thousands of distinct CDR3 sequences, about 32% of which are singletons, and 15% to 17% rests with the top ten. Material: blood. These receptors were taken from a woman aged 80 or over in good health.

The table lists this clonotype with many counts. V gene TRBV5-1 combines with J gene TRBJ1-1; possibly TRBD1 for D (5 bases). The CDR3 consists of 16 residues. Germline V CDR1 and CDR2: SGHRS, YFSETQ. Trimming removed 2 bases from V and 1 base from J, with 15 bases in between. This chain's CDR3 is CASSLQTGTGNTEAFF. The CDR3 DNA reads TGCGCCAGCAGCTTACAAACCGGGACGGGGAACACTGAAGCTTTCTTT.

This clonotype was counted many times. The chain carries TRBV10-3 and TRBJ2-6; tentatively, D is TRBD1 or TRBD2 (6 bases each). Looked up from germline, CDR1 is ENHRY and CDR2 is SYGVKD. The V and J ends lost 7 bases and 4 bases respectively, with 11 bases between them. The CDR3 is made up of 14 amino acids. CDR3 coding DNA: TGTGCCATCACCGAGGGGGGAGGGGCCAACGTCCTGACTTTC. Translating it yields CAITEGGGANVLTF.

V and J are TRBV5-1 and TRBJ1-4; D perhaps matches TRBD1 (5 bases). V was clipped by 4 bases and J by 3 bases, with 10 bases between them. Germline lookup yields CDR1 SGHRS and CDR2 YFSETQ. The CDR3 contains 14 residues. In nucleotides, the CDR3 is TGCGCCAGCAGCCTGGGACGGCCTAATGAAAAACTGTTTTTT. This sequence encodes CASSLGRPNEKLFF.

This clonotype was recorded many times. The V and J genes are TRBV29-1 and TRBJ2-2, with 12 bases lining up with TRBD2. The CDR3 contains 17 residues. Germline V gene lookup returns CDR1 SQVTM and CDR2 ANQGSEA. V was pared by 6 bases and J by 3 bases, with 11 bases of the junction left unmatched. The CDR3 here is CSVQNPSGGAYTGELFF. The CDR3 DNA reads as TGCAGCGTCCAAAACCCTAGCGGGGGGGCCTACACCGGGGAGCTGTTTTTT.

This clonotype was detected once. A much larger clone differs from this one at a single base, so this may be a read error. The conserved phenylalanine or tryptophan normally closing the CDR3 is absent here, so this likely arose from a read error. CDR3 protein: CASRRTGVNQPQHV. The CDR3, as DNA: TGTGCCAGCAGGAGGACAGGCGTCAATCAGCCCCAGCATGTT. The rearrangement links TRBV6-2 or TRBV6-3 to TRBJ1-5, with 7 nucleotides matching TRBD1. Germline V gene lookup returns CDR1 MNHEY and CDR2 SVGEGT. The CDR3 is 14 residues long. With V trimmed by 6 bases and J by 3 bases, 5 bases remained unmatched.

This clonotype showed up just a few times. The V and J genes are TRBV29-1 and TRBJ1-1; the D is unclear. V gave up 3 bases and J gave up 1 base, with 12 bases separating them. Germline lookup yields CDR1 SQVTM and CDR2 ANQGSEA. The CDR3 spans 14 residues. CDR3 nucleotide sequence: TGCAGCGTTGAGGCAGCCTTACCGAACACTGAAGCTTTCTTT. This gives the protein CSVEAALPNTEAFF.

This clonotype came up once. The rearrangement joins TRBV20-1 to TRBJ2-4, with TRBD2 identical over 11 bases. The J call may not be correct, given that the DNA end is closer to TRBJ2-7. Germline V gene lookup returns CDR1 DFQATT and CDR2 SNEGSKA (reference sequence). This CDR3 spans 14 amino acids. The CDR3 sequence: CSARSGTSGYEQYF. CDR3 nucleotide sequence: TGCAGTGCTAGGTCCGGGACTAGCGGATACGAGCAGTACTTC.

CDR3 sequence: CSASGTGGTGELFF. The DNA of the CDR3 is TGCAGTGCTTCCGGGACAGGGGGCACCGGGGAGCTGTTTTTT. The chain couples TRBV20-1 to TRBJ2-2; the match to TRBD1 covers 11 bases. The CDR3 length is 14 residues. The ends lost 5 bases at V and 4 bases at J; junction bases unmatched: 3. Germline values: CDR1 DFQATT, CDR2 SNEGSKA (reference sequence).

This clonotype was counted many times. This chain joins TRBV12-3 or TRBV12-4 and TRBJ1-4; the D is unclear. V was trimmed by 3 bases and J by 8 bases, leaving 13 bases between them. This CDR3 contains 14 residues. This CDR3 is CASSFSGPQEKLFF. In nucleotides, the CDR3 is TGTGCCAGCAGTTTTAGTGGACCGCAGGAAAAACTGTTTTTT.

Points on this clonotype: The CDR3 does not end in the conserved phenylalanine or tryptophan, so this is likely a read error. The chain employs TRBV12-3 or TRBV12-4 and TRBJ2-3; 8 positions match TRBD1. The CDR3 runs to 14 residues. The trim removed 6 bases at V and 0 bases at J, leaving 2 bases unmatched. The CDR3 spells CASSQGASTDTQYS. The CDR3 DNA is TGTGCCAGCAGCCAGGGGGCTAGCACAGATACGCAGTATTCC.

Points on this clonotype: Since a much larger clone is just one base distant, this may be a read error. The V gene is TRBV27, the J gene TRBJ2-3, with D uncertain. Germline V lookup: CDR1 MNHEY, CDR2 SMNVEV (reference sequence). The CDR3 is 16 amino acids. V was cut by 5 bases and J by 4 bases, with 19 bases left in between. CDR3 region: CASSPTLVPTPDTQYF. CDR3 bases: TGTGCCAGCAGTCCGACCTTGGTCCCAACACCAGATACGCAGTATTTT.

This clonotype was detected many times. The chain is built from TRBV12-3 or TRBV12-4 and TRBJ1-2; D uncertain. Deletions cut 5 bases from V and 4 bases from J, with 29 bases between. The CDR3 runs 19 residues. CDR3 sequence: CASSPPGSGFLPTFYGYTF. The CDR3 nucleotides are TGTGCCAGCAGTCCCCCAGGATCCGGGTTTCTTCCGACGTTCTATGGCTACACCTTC.

This clonotype was seen a single time. The chain links TRBV6-5 to TRBJ2-3; the D gene is possibly TRBD2 (6 bases). The CDR3 totals 14 residues. Germline CDR1 and CDR2: MNHEY and SVGAGI. V gave up 6 bases and J gave up 5 bases, with 15 bases separating them. The CDR3 reads CASSPGGVLDTQYF. The CDR3 nucleotides are TGTGCCAGCAGCCCTGGCGGGGTTCTAGATACGCAGTATTTT.